The rows below give T cell receptor beta chains drawn from one sample of a study of T cells in Graves' hyperthyroidism and ophthalmopathy. TCRdb reanalysed the multiplex PCR reads using MiXCR and keeps one entry per CDR3 protein. Of around 300,000 distinct CDR3 sequences detected, 20% to 25% appear once; the ten largest clones hold around 65%. Material for sequencing was blood. The receptors come from a man aged 25-45 years with Graves' ophthalmopathy. CDR3s include the opening cysteine and the closing phenylalanine or tryptophan. The D gene is left open where the match is weak. A row's size may be missing; if present it is once, few, many or a size class.

CDR3 length: 13; J gene: TRBJ2-1; clone size: .; D gene: .; V gene: TRBV28; CDR3 DNA: TGTGCCAGCAGGGGAGAGGTACACAATGAGCAGTTCTTC; CDR3 protein: CASRGEVHNEQFF
CDR3 length: 13; J gene: TRBJ1-5; clone size: many; D gene: .; V gene: TRBV2; CDR3 DNA: TGTGCCAGCAGTGACGAGACTAGCGGGAGCCGGCATTTT; CDR3 protein: CASSDETSGSRHF
CDR3 length: 13; J gene: TRBJ2-7; clone size: .; D gene: .; V gene: TRBV19; CDR3 DNA: TGTGCCAGTGGGACACCCCCCTACTACGAGCAGTACTTC; CDR3 protein: CASGTPPYYEQYF
CDR3 length: 15; J gene: TRBJ2-3; clone size: .; D gene: .; V gene: TRBV6-4; CDR3 DNA: TGTGCCAGCAGTGAGTCCCCACTCAAGACAGATACGCAGTATTTT; CDR3 protein: CASSESPLKTDTQYF
CDR3 length: 20; J gene: TRBJ1-3; clone size: few; D gene: TRBD1; V gene: TRBV6-1; CDR3 DNA: TGTGCCAGCAGTGCCAGTGGTACAGGGGGCTCCCCGAGCTCTGGAAACACCATATATTTT; CDR3 protein: CASSASGTGGSPSSGNTIYF
CDR3 length: 13; J gene: TRBJ2-7; clone size: few; D gene: TRBD2; V gene: TRBV10-2; CDR3 DNA: TGCGCCAGTAGTAGCGGGACCTCCTACGAGCAGTACTTC; CDR3 protein: CASSSGTSYEQYF
CDR3 length: 14; J gene: TRBJ2-1; clone size: .; D gene: .; V gene: TRBV6-4; CDR3 DNA: TGTGCCAGCAGTGACGACAGGAGTGGCAATGAGCAGTTCTTC; CDR3 protein: CASSDDRSGNEQFF
CDR3 length: 15; J gene: TRBJ1-2; clone size: .; D gene: .; V gene: TRBV30; CDR3 DNA: TGTGCCTGGAGAGGAACAGCGGCAATTCCGTATGGCTACACCTTC; CDR3 protein: CAWRGTAAIPYGYTF
CDR3 length: 13; J gene: TRBJ2-5; clone size: .; D gene: TRBD2; V gene: TRBV20-1; CDR3 DNA: TGCAGTGCTAGGTCGTCGGGCAGGGAGGGACAGTACTTC; CDR3 protein: CSARSSGREGQYF
CDR3 length: 15; J gene: TRBJ2-3; clone size: few; D gene: .; V gene: TRBV5-1; CDR3 DNA: TGCGCCAGCAGCTTAGACAGCACTAGCACAGATACGCAGTATTTT; CDR3 protein: CASSLDSTSTDTQYF
CDR3 length: 15; J gene: TRBJ1-2; clone size: few; D gene: .; V gene: TRBV11-3; CDR3 DNA: TGTGCCAGCAGCAAAAACACAGGCTCGAACTATGGCTACACCTTC; CDR3 protein: CASSKNTGSNYGYTF
CDR3 length: 14; J gene: TRBJ2-3; clone size: .; D gene: TRBD1; V gene: TRBV19; CDR3 DNA: TGTGCCAGTGCCGACAGGGGATACACAGATACGCAGTATTTT; CDR3 protein: CASADRGYTDTQYF
CDR3 length: 16; J gene: TRBJ2-1; clone size: .; D gene: TRBD1; V gene: TRBV5-1; CDR3 DNA: TGCGCCAGCAGCTTGCTTACAGGGGGTTCCTACAATGAGCAGTTCTTC; CDR3 protein: CASSLLTGGSYNEQFF
CDR3 length: 16; J gene: TRBJ2-7; clone size: many; D gene: TRBD2; V gene: TRBV28; CDR3 DNA: TGTGCCAGCAGTTTATATAGCGGGAGGGCCTCGGACGAGCAGTACTTC; CDR3 protein: CASSLYSGRASDEQYF
CDR3 length: 16; J gene: TRBJ2-5; clone size: few; D gene: .; V gene: TRBV15; CDR3 DNA: TGTGCCACCAGCAGAGATACAGGGTACGAACAAGAGACCCAGTACTTC; CDR3 protein: CATSRDTGYEQETQYF
CDR3 length: 13; J gene: TRBJ1-4; clone size: .; D gene: .; V gene: TRBV5-6; CDR3 DNA: TGTGCCAGCAGCCTGGGGACCGAAGAAAAACTGTTTTTT; CDR3 protein: CASSLGTEEKLFF
CDR3 length: 13; J gene: TRBJ2-7; clone size: few; D gene: .; V gene: TRBV5-1; CDR3 DNA: TGCGCCAGCAGCCCAACAATACAATACGAGCAGTACTTC; CDR3 protein: CASSPTIQYEQYF
CDR3 length: 13; J gene: TRBJ1-1; clone size: .; D gene: .; V gene: TRBV14; CDR3 DNA: TGTGCCAGCAGCCGGGTGGTCGGCACTGAAGCTTTCTTT; CDR3 protein: CASSRVVGTEAFF
CDR3 length: 17; J gene: TRBJ2-1; clone size: few; D gene: TRBD2; V gene: TRBV18; CDR3 DNA: TGTGCCAGCTCACTGGGACTAGCGGTGGGGTCCTACAATGAGCAGTTCTTC; CDR3 protein: CASSLGLAVGSYNEQFF
CDR3 length: 14; J gene: TRBJ2-1; clone size: many; D gene: .; V gene: TRBV11-1; CDR3 DNA: TGTGCCAGCAGCTTAGCCGGACTGCTCAATGAGCAGTTCTTC; CDR3 protein: CASSLAGLLNEQFF
CDR3 length: 13; J gene: TRBJ2-7; clone size: many; D gene: TRBD1; V gene: TRBV6-1; CDR3 DNA: TGTGCCAGCCGGGACAGGGGCATGTACGAGCAGTACTTC; CDR3 protein: CASRDRGMYEQYF
CDR3 length: 18; J gene: TRBJ1-3; clone size: few; D gene: TRBD1; V gene: TRBV9; CDR3 DNA: TGTGCCAGCAGCCGCCCCGGGACAGCAAGTTTCTCTGGAAACACCATATATTTT; CDR3 protein: CASSRPGTASFSGNTIYF
CDR3 length: 14; J gene: TRBJ2-7; clone size: few; D gene: .; V gene: TRBV7-6; CDR3 DNA: TGTGCCAGCAGCTTAGGTGGGGGGAGCCTCGAGCAGTACTTC; CDR3 protein: CASSLGGGSLEQYF
CDR3 length: 13; J gene: TRBJ2-7; clone size: .; D gene: TRBD2; V gene: TRBV10-2; CDR3 DNA: TGCGCCAGCAGTGAGACTAGCGGCTACGAGCAGTACTTC; CDR3 protein: CASSETSGYEQYF
CDR3 length: 12; J gene: TRBJ2-2; clone size: few; D gene: .; V gene: TRBV7-9; CDR3 DNA: TGTGCCAGCTTAGGGATCGTCGGGGAGCTGTTTTTT; CDR3 protein: CASLGIVGELFF
CDR3 length: 15; J gene: TRBJ2-1; clone size: .; D gene: TRBD2; V gene: TRBV20-1; CDR3 DNA: TGCAGTGCTAGGGCTAGCGGGAGGGCCGTCGATGAGCAGTTCTTC; CDR3 protein: CSARASGRAVDEQFF
CDR3 length: 16; J gene: TRBJ1-3; clone size: .; D gene: .; V gene: TRBV12-3/TRBV12-4; CDR3 DNA: TGTGCCAGCAGTTTATTTTCCGGGATTACTGGAAACACCATATATTTT; CDR3 protein: CASSLFSGITGNTIYF
CDR3 length: 17; J gene: TRBJ2-4; clone size: few; D gene: .; V gene: TRBV28; CDR3 DNA: TGTGCCAGCAGTCCTCTAGGGGGGTCGGTAGCCAAAAACATTCAGTACTTC; CDR3 protein: CASSPLGGSVAKNIQYF
CDR3 length: 10; J gene: TRBJ1-4; clone size: .; D gene: .; V gene: TRBV5-1; CDR3 DNA: TGCGCCAGCAGAGGCGAAAAACTGTTTTTT; CDR3 protein: CASRGEKLFF
CDR3 length: 14; J gene: TRBJ2-1; clone size: few; D gene: .; V gene: TRBV20-1; CDR3 DNA: TGCAGTGCCCCCCTCGAGGCTAGCTTTAATGAGCAGTTCTTC; CDR3 protein: CSAPLEASFNEQFF